A single T cell receptor beta chain is shown here with its context. The antigen this receptor binds is unknown. Base qualities are not recorded, but no much larger clone differs from it by a single base. TCRbeta CDR3 regions were amplified from genomic DNA by means of the immunoSEQ Assay, a bias-controlled multiplex PCR. Under the source paper's analysis protocol: Nucleated cell counts per sample were estimated from amplification of reference gene primers within the assay. Sequence reads were collapsed and filtered to measure the absolute abundance of every unique TCRbeta CDR3 rearrangement. Productive Simpson clonality was computed per sample as the square root of Simpson's diversity index over productive rearrangements. TCRdb mirrors the immuneACCESS table, restricted to in-frame sequences. Some clones are absent from its copies; in checked studies, under half trace to an unresolved V gene, and the reason for the others is unknown. The V and J calls and clone size are taken from that table; D and trimming were inferred from the DNA. This sample comprises some 64,000 clones, nearly 80% of them detected only once. Around 5.9% of the sample lies in the top ten.

This entry is derived from a study of blood T cell repertoires in COVID-19 (dated by TCRdb to about 2020). Turning to the overall study: Samples covering the acute and convalescent phases of COVID-19 were provided by collaborators in the United States, Italy and Spain. The prospective study material was composed of cDNA or gDNA derived from T cells, B-cell-depleted T cells, or PBMCs. Subjects who had been exposed to COVID-19, were actively infected with it, or had recovered from it provided the deeply sampled blood TCRbeta repertoires that made up the dataset. The repertoires were released in a freely available public database meant as a resource for research on the immune response to SARS-CoV-2. Samples came from the ongoing ImmuneRACE study (first 160 participants) plus 1,254 subjects from 6 global collaborators. The sample metadata nearly always contained a de-identified subject ID, COVID-19 status, age in years and sex. HLA class I and class II types, where available, came from metadata supplied by the sample provider rather than from assay-based typing.

Collaborating institutions collected whole blood in K2EDTA tubes following their own protocols. For TCRbeta analysis, collaborators shipped samples as frozen whole blood, isolated PBMCs, or DNA extracted from either of those sample types. What the work shows at the level of the full study, not this receptor alone: Clinical and demographic metadata were provided uncurated, with the amount varying by source and participant.

The cysteine opens and the phenylalanine closes a CDR3 of 13 amino acids. The retained sequence is limited to the CDR3, 39 bases, with the frame set at the first base. Clipping removes 5 bases from V and 7 bases from J, with 5 as the unmatched junction base count. CDR1 and CDR2, looked up from the germline V gene, are SGHVS and FQNEAQ. This TCR was sampled from an older woman with acute or convalescent COVID-19. The sample consisted of peripheral blood. This sequence uses TRBV7-8 and TRBJ1-5, with 7 bases in between that match TRBD1. Here is the DNA: TGTGCCAGCAGCCTGACAGGGAAACAGCCCCAGCATTTT. This translates into CASSLTGKQPQHF.